This T cell receptor (beta chain) was found in a study of technical replicates of blood from several donors. The table came from immunoSEQ multiplex PCR; TCRdb's copy has only in-frame clones and leaves some out. The data show over 75,000 clones, approximately 96% seen once. The CDR3 has 15 amino acids. The ends lost 4 bases at V and 4 bases at J; junction bases unmatched: 10. Germline CDR1 reads SGHKS; CDR2 reads YYEKEE (reference sequence). J is TRBJ2-5 and V is TRBV5-5; TRBD2 aligns across 7 bases. The material sequenced was T cells isolated from PBMCs. This TCR derives from a human donor in good health. The CDR3 sequence is CASSPPSGLRETQYF. The CDR3 bases are TGTGCCAGCAGCCCCCCTAGCGGCCTACGAGAGACCCAGTACTTC.